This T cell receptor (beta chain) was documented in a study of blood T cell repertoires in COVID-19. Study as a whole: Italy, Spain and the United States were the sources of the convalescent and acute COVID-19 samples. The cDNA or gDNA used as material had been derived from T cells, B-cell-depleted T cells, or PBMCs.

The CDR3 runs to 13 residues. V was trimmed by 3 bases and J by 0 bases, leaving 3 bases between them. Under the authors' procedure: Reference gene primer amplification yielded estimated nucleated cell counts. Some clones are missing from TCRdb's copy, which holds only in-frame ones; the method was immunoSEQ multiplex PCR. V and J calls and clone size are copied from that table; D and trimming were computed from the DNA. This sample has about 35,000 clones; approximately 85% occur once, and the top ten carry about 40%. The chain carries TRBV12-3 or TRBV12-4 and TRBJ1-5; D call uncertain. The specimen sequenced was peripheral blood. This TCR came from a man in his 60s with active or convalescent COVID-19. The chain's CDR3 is CASSFNSNQPQHF. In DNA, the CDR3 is TGTGCCAGCAGTTTTAATAGCAATCAGCCCCAGCATTTT.